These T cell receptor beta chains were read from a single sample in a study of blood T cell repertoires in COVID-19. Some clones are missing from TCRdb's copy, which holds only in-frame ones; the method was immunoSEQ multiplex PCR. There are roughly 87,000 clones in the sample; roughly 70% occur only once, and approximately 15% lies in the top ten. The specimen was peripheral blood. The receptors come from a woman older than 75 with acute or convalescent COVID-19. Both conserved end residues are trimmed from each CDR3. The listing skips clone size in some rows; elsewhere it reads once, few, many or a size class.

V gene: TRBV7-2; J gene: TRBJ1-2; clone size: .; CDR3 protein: ASSPTGEAYGYT
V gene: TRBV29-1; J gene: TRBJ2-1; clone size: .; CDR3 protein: NKRGNNEQF
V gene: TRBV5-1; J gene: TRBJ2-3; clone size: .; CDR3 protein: ASSLGAGLETDTQY
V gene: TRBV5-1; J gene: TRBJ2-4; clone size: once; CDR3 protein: ASSSTPGGNIQY
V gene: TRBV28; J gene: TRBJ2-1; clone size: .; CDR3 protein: ASSLGSAGGSYNEQF
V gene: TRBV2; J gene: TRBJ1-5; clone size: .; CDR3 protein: ASILDRRGQPQH
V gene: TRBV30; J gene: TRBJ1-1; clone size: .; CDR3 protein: AWRPGLKNTEAF
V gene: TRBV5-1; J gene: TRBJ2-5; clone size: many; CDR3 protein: ASSFGRGMETQY
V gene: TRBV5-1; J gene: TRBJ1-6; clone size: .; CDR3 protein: ASSLTAASSYNSPLH
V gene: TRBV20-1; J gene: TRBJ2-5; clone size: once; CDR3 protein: SASDHSGGPQETQY
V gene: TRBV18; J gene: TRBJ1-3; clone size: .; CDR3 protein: ASSPPGQQDGNTIY
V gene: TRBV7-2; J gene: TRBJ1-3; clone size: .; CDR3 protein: ASIRGQGSDTIY
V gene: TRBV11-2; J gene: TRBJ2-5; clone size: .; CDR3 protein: ASSPRTGRETQY
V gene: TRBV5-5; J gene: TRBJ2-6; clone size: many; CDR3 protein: ASSYGQSGANVLT
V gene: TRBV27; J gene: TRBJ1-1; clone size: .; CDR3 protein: ASWGQTGRMNTEAF
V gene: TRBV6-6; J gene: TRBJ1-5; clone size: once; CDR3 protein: ASSYRGGEQPQH
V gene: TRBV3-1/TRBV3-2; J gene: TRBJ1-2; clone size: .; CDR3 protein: ASSPTDRGGGYT
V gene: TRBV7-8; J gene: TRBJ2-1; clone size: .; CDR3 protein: ASSLPPGEQF
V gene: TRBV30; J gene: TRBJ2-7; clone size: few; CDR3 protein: AWREMDRGISYEQY
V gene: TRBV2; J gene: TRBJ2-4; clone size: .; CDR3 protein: ASSNRDRGGNIQY
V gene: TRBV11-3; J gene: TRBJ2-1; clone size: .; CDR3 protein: ASSLGGGALGEQF
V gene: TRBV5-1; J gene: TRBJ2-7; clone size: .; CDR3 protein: ASSTRQGGDSEQY
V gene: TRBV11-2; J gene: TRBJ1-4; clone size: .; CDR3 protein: ASSYRALGEKLF
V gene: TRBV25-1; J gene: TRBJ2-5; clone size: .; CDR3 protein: ASSEALGGYQETQY
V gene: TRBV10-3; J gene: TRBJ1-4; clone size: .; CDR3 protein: AISESSAGGVGGEKLF
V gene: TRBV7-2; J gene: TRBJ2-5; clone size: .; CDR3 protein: ASGRDGGQETQY
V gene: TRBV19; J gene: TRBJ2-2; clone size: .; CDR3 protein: ASTGLAGGFAGELF
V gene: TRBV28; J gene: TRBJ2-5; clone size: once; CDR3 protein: ASSVPGTGVRETQY
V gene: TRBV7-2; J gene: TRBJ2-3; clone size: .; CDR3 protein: ASSLLPGDTQY
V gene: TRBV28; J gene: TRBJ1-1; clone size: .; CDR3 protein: ASSGQGKAF
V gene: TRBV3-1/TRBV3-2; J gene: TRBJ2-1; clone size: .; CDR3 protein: ASSQGEGLAYNEQF
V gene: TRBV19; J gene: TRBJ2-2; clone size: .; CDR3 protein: ASSPLQANTGELF
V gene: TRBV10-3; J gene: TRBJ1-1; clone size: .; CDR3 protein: AIRTDRGKEEAF
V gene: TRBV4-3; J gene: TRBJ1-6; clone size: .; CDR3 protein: ASSQRTGEYNSPLH
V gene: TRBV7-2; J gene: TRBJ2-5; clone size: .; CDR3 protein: ASKRQVEETQY
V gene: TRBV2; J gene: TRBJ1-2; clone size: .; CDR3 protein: ASSDAQGGLDYGYT
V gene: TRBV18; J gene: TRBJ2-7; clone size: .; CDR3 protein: ASFRTSGTYEQY
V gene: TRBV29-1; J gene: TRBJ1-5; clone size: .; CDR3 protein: SVAGSRDQPQH
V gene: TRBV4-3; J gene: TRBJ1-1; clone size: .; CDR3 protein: ASSQARDHTEAF
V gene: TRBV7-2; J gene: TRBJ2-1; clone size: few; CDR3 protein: ASSLTSGRNEQF
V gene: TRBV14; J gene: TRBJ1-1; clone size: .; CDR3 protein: ASSHSGTNTEAF
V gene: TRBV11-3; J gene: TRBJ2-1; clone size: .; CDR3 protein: ASSAAPSNEQF
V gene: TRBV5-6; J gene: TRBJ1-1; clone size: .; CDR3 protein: ASSYILTTGQGWNTEAF
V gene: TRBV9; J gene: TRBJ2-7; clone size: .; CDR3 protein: ASSVGTGEVYEQY
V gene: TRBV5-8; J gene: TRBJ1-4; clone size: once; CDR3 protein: ASSLVARGNEKLF
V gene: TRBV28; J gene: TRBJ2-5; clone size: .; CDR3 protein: ASSLNSRGAQY
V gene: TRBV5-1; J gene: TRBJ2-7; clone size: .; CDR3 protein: ASSLARADLSYEQY
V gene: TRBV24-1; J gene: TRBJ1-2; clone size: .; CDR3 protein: ATSIGTYYGYT
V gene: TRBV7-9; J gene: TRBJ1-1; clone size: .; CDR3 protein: ASSEQGTWTEAF
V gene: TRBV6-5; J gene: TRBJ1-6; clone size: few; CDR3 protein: ASSPRQGETPLH
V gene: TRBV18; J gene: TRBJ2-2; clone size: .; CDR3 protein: ASSQNRDTTGELF
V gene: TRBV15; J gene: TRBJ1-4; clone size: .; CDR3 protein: ATSRERGIPNELF
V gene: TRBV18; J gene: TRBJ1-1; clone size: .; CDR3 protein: ASSPQGNTEAF
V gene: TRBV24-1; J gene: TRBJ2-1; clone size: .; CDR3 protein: ATSDSSGGGRYNEQF
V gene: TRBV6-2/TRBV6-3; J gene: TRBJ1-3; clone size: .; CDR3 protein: ASSRDTSSGNTIY
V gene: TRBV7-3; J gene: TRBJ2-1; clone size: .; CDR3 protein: ASSLMSGGSNEQF
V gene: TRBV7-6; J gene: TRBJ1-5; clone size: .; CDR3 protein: ASSLSLTGKIQPQH
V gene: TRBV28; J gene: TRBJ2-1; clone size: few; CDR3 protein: ASRPPGTSPLGGEQF
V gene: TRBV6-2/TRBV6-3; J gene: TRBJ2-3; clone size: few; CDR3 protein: ASSPGTGGMDTQY